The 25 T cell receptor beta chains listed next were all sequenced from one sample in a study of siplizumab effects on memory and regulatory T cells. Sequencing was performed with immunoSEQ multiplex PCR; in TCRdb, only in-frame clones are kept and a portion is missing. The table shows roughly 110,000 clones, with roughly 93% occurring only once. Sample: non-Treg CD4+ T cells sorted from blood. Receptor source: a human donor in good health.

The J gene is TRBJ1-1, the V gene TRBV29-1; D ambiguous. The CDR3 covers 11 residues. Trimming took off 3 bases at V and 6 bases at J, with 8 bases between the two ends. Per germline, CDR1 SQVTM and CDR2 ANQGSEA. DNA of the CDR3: TGCAGCGTTGAGGTCCTCTCTGAAGCTTTCTTT. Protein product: CSVEVLSEAFF.

The CDR3 here is CAISESGLSSGNTIYF. CDR3 nucleotides: TGTGCCATCAGTGAGTCTGGACTGAGCTCTGGAAACACCATATATTTT. The chain couples TRBV10-3 to TRBJ1-3; no clear D. CDR3 size: 16 residues. CDR1 and CDR2 (germline): ENHRY, SYGVKD. V was cut by 0 bases and J by 0 bases, with 9 bases left in between.

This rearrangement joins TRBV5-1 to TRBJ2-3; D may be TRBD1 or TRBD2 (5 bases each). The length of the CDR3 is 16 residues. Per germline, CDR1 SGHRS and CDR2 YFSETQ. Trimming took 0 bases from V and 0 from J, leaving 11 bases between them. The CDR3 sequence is CASSLAGTGSTDTQYF. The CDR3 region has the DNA TGCGCCAGCAGCTTGGCTGGGACGGGAAGCACAGATACGCAGTATTTT.

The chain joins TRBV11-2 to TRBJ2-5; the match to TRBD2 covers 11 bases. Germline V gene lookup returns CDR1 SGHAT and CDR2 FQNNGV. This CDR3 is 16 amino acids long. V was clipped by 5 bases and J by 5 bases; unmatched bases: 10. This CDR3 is CASSPGLAGGGETQYF. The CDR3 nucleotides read TGTGCCAGCAGCCCCGGGCTAGCGGGGGGCGGGGAGACCCAGTACTTC.

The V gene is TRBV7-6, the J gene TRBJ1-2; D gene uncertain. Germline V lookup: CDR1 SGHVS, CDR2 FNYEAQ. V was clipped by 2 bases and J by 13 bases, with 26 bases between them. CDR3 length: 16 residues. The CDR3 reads CASSLLSSPNSIEGTF. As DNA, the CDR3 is TGTGCCAGCAGCTTACTGAGCTCCCCTAACTCGATTGAAGGCACCTTC.

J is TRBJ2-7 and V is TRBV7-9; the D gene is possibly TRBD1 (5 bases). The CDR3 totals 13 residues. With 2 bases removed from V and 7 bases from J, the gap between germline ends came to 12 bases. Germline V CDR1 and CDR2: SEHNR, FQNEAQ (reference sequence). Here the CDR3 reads CASSLQGMGEQYF. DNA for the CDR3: TGTGCCAGCAGCTTACAGGGTATGGGGGAGCAGTACTTC. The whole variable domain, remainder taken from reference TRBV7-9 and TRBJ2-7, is DTGVSQNPRHKITKRGQNVTFRCDPISEHNRLYWYRQTLGQGPEFLTYFQNEAQLEKSRLLSDRFSAERPKGSFSTLEIQRTEQGDSAMYLCASSLQGMGEQYFGPGTRLTVT.

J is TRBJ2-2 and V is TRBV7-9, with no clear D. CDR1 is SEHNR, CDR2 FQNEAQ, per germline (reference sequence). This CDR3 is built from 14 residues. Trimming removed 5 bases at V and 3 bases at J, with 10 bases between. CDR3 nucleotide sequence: TGTGCCAGCAGCCCTCCTGCTGACACCGGGGAGCTGTTTTTT. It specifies CASSPPADTGELFF.

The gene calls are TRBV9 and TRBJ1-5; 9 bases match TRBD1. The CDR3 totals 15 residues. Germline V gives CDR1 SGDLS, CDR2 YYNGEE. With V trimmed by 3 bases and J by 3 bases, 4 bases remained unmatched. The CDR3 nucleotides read TGTGCCAGCAGCGACGGGACAGGGCCCAATCAGCCCCAGCATTTT. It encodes CASSDGTGPNQPQHF.

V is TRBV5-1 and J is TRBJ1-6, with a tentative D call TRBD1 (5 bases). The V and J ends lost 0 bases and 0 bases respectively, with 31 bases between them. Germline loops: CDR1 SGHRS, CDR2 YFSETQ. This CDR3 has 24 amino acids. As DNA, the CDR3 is TGCGCCAGCAGCTTGGAAGGATCCGGACATACCGATTGGAAGGCGAGCTCCTATAATTCACCCCTCCACTTT. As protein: CASSLEGSGHTDWKASSYNSPLHF.

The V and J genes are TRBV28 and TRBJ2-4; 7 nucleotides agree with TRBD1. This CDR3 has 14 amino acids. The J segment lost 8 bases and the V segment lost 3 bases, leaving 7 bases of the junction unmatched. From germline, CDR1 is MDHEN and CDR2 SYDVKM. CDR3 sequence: CASSFAETGDIQYF. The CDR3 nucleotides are TGTGCCAGCAGTTTTGCCGAAACAGGGGACATTCAGTACTTC.

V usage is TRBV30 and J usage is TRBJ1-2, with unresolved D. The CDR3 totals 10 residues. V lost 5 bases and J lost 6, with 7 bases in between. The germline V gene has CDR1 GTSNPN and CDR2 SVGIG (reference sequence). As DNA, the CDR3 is TGTGCCTGGGCTGGTAATGGCTACACCTTC. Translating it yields CAWAGNGYTF.

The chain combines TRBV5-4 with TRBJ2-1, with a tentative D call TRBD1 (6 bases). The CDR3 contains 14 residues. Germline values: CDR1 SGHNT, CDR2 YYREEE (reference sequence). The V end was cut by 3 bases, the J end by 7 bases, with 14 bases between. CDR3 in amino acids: CASSSGTQGNEQFF. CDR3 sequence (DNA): TGTGCCAGCAGCTCCGGGACCCAGGGGAATGAGCAGTTCTTC. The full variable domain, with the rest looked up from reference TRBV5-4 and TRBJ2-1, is ETGVTQSPTHLIKTRGQQVTLRCSSQSGHNTVSWYQQALGQGPQFIFQYYREEENGRGNFPPRFSGLQFPNYSSELNVNALELDDSALYLCASSSGTQGNEQFFGPGTRLTVL.

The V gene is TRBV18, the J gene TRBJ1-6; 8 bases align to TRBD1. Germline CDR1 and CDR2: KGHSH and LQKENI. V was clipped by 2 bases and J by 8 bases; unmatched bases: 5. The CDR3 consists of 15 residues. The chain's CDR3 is CASSPVGQGYSPLHF. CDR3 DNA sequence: TGTGCCAGCTCACCAGTTGGACAGGGTTATTCACCCCTCCACTTT.

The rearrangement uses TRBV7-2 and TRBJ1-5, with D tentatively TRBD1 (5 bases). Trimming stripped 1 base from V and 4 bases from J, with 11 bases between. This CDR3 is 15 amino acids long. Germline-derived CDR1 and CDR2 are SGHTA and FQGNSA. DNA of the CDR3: TGTGCCAGCAGCTTAGGCGGGGGGTGGAATCAGCCCCAGCATTTT. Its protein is CASSLGGGWNQPQHF. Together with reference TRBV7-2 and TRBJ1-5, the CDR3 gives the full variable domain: GAGVSQSPSNKVTEKGKDVELRCDPISGHTALYWYRQSLGQGLEFLIYFQGNSAPDKSGLPSDRFSAERTGGSVSTLTIQRTQQEDSAVYLCASSLGGGWNQPQHFGDGTRLSIL.

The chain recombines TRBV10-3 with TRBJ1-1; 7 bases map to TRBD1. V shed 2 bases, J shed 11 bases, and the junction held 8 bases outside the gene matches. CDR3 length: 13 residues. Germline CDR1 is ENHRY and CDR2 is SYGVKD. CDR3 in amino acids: CAISEHPGGNAFF. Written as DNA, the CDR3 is TGTGCCATCAGTGAGCACCCAGGGGGTAATGCTTTCTTT.

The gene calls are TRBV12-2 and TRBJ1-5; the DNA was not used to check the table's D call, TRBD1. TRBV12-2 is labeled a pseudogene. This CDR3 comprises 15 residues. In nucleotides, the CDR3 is TGTGCAAGTCACACCGGACAGCGAGGGGATCAGCCCCAGCATTTT. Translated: CASHTGQRGDQPQHF.

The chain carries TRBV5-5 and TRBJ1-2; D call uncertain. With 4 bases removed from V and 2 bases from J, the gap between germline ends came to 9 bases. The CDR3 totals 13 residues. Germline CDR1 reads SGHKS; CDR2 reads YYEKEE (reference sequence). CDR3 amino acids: CASSQDGNYGYTF. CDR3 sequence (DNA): TGTGCCAGCAGCCAGGACGGGAACTATGGCTACACCTTC.

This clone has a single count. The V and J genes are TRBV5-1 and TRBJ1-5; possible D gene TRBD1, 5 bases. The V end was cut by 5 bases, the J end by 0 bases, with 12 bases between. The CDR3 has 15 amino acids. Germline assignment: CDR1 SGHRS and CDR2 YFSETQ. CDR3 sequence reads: CASREQVDSNQPQHF. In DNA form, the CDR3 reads TGCGCCAGCAGGGAACAGGTAGATAGCAATCAGCCCCAGCATTTT.

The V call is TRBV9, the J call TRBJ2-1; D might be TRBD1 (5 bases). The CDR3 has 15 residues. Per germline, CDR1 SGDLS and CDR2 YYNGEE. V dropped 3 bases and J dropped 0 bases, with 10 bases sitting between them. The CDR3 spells CASSAQGSSYNEQFF. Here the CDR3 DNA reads TGTGCCAGCAGCGCTCAGGGATCCTCCTACAATGAGCAGTTCTTC. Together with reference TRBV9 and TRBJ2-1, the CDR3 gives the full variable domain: DSGVTQTPKHLITATGQRVTLRCSPRSGDLSVYWYQQSLDQGLQFLIQYYNGEERAKGNILERFSAQQFPDLHSELNLSSLELGDSALYFCASSAQGSSYNEQFFGPGTRLTVL.

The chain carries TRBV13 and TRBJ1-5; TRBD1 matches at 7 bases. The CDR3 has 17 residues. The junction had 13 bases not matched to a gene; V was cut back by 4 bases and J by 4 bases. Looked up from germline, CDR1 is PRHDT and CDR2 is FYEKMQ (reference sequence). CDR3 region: CASSSTGRGRRNQPQHF. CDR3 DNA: TGTGCCAGCAGCTCGACAGGGAGGGGTAGGAGAAATCAGCCCCAGCATTTT.

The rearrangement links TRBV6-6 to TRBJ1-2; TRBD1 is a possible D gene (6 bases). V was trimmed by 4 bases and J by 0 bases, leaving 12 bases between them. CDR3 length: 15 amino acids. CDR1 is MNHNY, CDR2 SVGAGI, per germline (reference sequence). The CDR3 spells CASSFRQDPNYGYTF. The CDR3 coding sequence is TGTGCCAGCAGTTTCCGACAGGACCCTAACTATGGCTACACCTTC.

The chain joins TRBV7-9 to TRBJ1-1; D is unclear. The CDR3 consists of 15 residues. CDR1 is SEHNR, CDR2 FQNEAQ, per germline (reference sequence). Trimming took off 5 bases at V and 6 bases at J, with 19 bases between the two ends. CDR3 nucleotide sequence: TGTGCCAGCAGCCCTCTGGAGGAGTATCTGGCTGAAGCTTTCTTT. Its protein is CASSPLEEYLAEAFF.

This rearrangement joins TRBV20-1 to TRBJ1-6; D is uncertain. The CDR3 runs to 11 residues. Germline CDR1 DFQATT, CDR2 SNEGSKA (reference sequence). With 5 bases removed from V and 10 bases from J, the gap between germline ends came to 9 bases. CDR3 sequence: CSAQDGSPLHF. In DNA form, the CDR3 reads TGCAGTGCTCAGGACGGATCACCCCTCCACTTT.

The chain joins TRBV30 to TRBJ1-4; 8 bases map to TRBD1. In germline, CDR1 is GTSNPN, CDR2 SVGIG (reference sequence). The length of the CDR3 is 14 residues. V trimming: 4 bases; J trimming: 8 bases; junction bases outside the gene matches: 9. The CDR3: CAWTGTGRGEKLFF. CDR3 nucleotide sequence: TGTGCCTGGACCGGGACAGGTCGGGGCGAAAAACTGTTTTTT.

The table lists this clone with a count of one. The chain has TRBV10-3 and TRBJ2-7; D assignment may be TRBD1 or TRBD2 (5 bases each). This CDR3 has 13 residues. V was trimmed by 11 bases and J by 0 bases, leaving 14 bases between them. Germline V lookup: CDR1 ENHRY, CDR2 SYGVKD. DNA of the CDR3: TGTGCCGTATCCAGGGAGAGCTCCTACGAGCAGTACTTC. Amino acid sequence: CAVSRESSYEQYF.